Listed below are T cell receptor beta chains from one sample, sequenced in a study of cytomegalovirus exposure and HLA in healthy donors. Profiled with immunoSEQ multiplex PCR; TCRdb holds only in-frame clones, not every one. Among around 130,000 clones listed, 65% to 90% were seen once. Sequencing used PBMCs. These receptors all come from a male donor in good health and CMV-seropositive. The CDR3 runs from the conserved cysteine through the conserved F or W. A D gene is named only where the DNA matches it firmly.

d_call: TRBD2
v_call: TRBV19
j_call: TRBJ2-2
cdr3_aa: CASSTILAGGPTGELFF

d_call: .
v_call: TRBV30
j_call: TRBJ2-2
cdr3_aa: CAWRGETVLVGPGELFF

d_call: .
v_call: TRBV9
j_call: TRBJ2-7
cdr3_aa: CASSVAIRGDEQYF

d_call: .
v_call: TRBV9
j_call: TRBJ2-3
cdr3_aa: CASSVGLRVADTQYF

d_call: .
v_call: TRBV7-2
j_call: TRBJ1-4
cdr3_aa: CASSFPGGNEKLFF

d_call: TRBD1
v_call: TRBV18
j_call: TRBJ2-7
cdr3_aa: CASSRPTGARYEQYF

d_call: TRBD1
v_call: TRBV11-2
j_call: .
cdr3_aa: CASSLGQASYEQYF

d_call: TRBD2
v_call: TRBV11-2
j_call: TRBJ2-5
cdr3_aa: CASSEAGAIETQYF

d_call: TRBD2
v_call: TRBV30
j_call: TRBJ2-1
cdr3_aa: CGLAGGGEQFF

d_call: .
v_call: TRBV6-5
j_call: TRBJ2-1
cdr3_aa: CASTRKGSQFF

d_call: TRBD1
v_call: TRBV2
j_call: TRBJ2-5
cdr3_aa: CASGGDREIKETQYF

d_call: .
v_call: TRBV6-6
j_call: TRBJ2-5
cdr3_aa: CASSPPAGGFETQYF

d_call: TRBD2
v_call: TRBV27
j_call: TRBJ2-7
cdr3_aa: CREPRGSYEQYF

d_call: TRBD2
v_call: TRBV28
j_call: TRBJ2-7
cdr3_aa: CASSNSGRISYEQYF

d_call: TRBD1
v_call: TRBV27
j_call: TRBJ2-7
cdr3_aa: CASSYLDRGLYEQYF

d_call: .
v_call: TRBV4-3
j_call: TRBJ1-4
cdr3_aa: CASSQNGATNEKLFF

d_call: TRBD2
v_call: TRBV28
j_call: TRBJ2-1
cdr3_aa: CATLGLSRLYNEQFF

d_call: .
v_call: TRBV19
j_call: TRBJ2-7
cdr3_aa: CASSIYDTYEQYF

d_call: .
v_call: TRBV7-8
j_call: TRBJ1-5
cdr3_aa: CASSLRDRGSNQPQHF

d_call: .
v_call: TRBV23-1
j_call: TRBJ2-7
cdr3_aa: CASSHRGSYEQYF

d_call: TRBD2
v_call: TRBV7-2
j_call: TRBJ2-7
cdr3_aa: CASSLTSGTYEQYF

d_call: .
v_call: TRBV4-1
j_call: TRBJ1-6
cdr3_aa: CASSLSEGRSSYNSPLHF

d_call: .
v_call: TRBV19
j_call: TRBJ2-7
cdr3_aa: CASSIEGRQAQRLYF

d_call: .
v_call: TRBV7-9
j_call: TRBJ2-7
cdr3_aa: CASSSPVEERYEQYF

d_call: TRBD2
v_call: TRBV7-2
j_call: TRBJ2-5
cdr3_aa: CASSLARGSETQYF

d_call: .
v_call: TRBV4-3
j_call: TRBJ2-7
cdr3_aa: CASSTTRYSEQYF

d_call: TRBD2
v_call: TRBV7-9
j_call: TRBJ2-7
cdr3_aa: CASSLASGSADYEQYF

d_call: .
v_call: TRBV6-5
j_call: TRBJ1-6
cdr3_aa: CASSYSPPSTNSPLHF

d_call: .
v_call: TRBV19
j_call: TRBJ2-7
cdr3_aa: CASSLGAPGERDYEQYF

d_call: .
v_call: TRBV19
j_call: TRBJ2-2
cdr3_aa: CASSIRGTGELFF

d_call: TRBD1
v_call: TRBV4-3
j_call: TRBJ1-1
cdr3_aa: CASSQVPGQLLNTEAFF

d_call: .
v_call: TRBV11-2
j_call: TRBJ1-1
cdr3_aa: CASSLDTPTEAFF

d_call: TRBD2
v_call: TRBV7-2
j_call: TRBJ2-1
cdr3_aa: CASSLAGREAYNEQFF

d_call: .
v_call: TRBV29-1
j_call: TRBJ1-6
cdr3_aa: CSARDGGNSPLHF

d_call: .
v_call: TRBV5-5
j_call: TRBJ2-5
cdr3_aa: CASSSYQETQYF

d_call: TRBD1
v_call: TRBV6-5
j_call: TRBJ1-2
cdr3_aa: CASGRDRGTSGYTF

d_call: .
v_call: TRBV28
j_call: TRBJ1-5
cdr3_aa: CASLRGGYQPQHF

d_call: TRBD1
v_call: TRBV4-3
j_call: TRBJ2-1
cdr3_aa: CASSPWTGNEQFF